This entry concerns a single T cell receptor beta chain. Its antigen specificity is not known. It has no much larger one-base neighbor in the sample; base qualities were not kept. Participants in the prospective study were aged roughly 18 to 89 years, lived in over 20 United States geographic areas, and enrolled through a virtual design. To assign participants to cohorts, the prospective study relied on clinical history that participants themselves reported in a screening survey and a study questionnaire. A participant counted as exposed if, within 2 weeks of entering the study, that participant had been in contact with someone who had a PCR-confirmed or clinician-diagnosed COVID-19 case. In the prospective study, mobile phlebotomists collected whole blood, serum and a nasopharyngeal or oropharyngeal swab from each participant. Participants in the prospective study had the option to provide additional blood draws and questionnaires over an approximately 2-month period. Before DNA extraction, prospective study blood samples were shipped either frozen or at room temperature.

The data are from a study of blood T cell repertoires in COVID-19 (dated by TCRdb to about 2020). Notes on the research overall: The collaborator samples originated in the United States, Italy and Spain and spanned the acute and convalescent phases of COVID-19. The material from the prospective study consisted of cDNA or gDNA derived from T cells, B-cell-depleted T cells, or PBMCs. Subjects who had been exposed to COVID-19, were actively infected with it, or had recovered from it provided the deeply sampled blood TCRbeta repertoires that made up the dataset. A freely available public database, intended as a resource for researchers studying the immune response to SARS-CoV-2, is where the repertoires were released. The samples were drawn from the first 160 participants of the ongoing ImmuneRACE study and from 1,254 subjects provided by 6 global collaborators. The sample metadata nearly always contained a de-identified subject ID, COVID-19 status, age in years and sex. Where available, HLA class I and class II types were taken from metadata supplied by the sample provider and were not determined by assay-based typing.

V sheds 5 bases and J sheds 4 bases, leaving 11 bases between their ends. The CDR3 runs 14 amino acids, cysteine and phenylalanine included. The kept DNA is CDR3 alone, 42 bases in frame from the first base. CDR1 and CDR2, looked up from the germline V gene (reference sequence), are MNHEY and SMNVEV. TCRbeta CDR3 regions were amplified from genomic DNA by means of the immunoSEQ Assay, a bias-controlled multiplex PCR. The study's own analysis went as follows. The number of nucleated cells in each sample was estimated by amplification of reference gene primers within the assay. To quantify the absolute abundance of each unique TCRbeta CDR3 rearrangement, sequence reads were collapsed and filtered. For each sample, productive Simpson clonality was calculated as the square root of Simpson's diversity index across productive rearrangements. TCRdb took this table from immuneACCESS and kept in-frame rearrangements with V and J called. Such tables lack part of the clones; where checked against another copy, unresolved V genes explain under half of the gap, and the rest is unexplained. V, J and clone size were drawn from that table, and D and trimming were deduced from the DNA. In all, the sample holds fewer than 350,000 clones, and roughly 85% of those were seen once. Of the sample, 1.9% falls within the top ten clones.

The research as a whole found: The amount of clinical and demographic metadata varied by source and participant and was provided uncurated.

The V and J segments used are TRBV27 and TRBJ2-2, with a weak D call of TRBD1 (6 bases match). Sequenced sample: PBMCs or T cells enriched from blood (not recorded which). The source of this sequence is a young woman who had been exposed to COVID-19. The CDR3 loop reads CASSPRTVTGELFF. The DNA is TGTGCCAGCAGTCCACGGACAGTCACCGGGGAGCTGTTTTTT.